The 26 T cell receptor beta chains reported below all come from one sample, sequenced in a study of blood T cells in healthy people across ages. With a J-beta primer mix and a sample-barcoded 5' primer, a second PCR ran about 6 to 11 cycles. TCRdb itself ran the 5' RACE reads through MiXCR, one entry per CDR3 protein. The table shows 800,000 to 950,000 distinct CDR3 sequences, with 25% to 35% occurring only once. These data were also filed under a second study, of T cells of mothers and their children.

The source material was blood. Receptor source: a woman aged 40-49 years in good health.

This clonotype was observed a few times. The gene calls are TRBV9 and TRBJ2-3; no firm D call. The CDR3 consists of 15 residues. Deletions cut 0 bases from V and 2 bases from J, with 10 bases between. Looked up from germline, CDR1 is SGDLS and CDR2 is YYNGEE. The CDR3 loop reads CASSVDSGSTDTQYF. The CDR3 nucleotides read TGTGCCAGCAGCGTAGATTCGGGTTCCACAGATACGCAGTATTTT. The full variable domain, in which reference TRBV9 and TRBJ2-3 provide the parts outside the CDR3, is DSGVTQTPKHLITATGQRVTLRCSPRSGDLSVYWYQQSLDQGLQFLIQYYNGEERAKGNILERFSAQQFPDLHSELNLSSLELGDSALYFCASSVDSGSTDTQYFGPGTRLTVL.

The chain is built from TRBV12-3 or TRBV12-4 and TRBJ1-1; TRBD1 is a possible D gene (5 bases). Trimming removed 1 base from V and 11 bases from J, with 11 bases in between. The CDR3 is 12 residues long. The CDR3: CASSLGPGLAFF. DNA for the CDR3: TGTGCCAGCAGTTTAGGTCCAGGGCTTGCTTTCTTT.

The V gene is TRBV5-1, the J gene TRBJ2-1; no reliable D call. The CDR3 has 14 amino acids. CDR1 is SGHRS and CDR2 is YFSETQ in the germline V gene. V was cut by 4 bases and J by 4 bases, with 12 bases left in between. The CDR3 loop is CASSDWKRYNEQFF. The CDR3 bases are TGCGCCAGCAGCGACTGGAAACGATACAATGAGCAGTTCTTC. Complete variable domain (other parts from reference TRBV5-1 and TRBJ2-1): KAGVTQTPRYLIKTRGQQVTLSCSPISGHRSVSWYQQTPGQGLQFLFEYFSETQRNKGNFPGRFSGRQFSNSRSEMNVSTLELGDSALYLCASSDWKRYNEQFFGPGTRLTVL.

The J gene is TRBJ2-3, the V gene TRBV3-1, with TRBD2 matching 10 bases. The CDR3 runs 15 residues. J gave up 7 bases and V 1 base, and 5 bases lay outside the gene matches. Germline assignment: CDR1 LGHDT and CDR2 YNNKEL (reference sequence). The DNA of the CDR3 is TGTGCCAGCAGCCAAGGATTACTAGCGGGACATACGCAGTATTTT. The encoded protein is CASSQGLLAGHTQYF.

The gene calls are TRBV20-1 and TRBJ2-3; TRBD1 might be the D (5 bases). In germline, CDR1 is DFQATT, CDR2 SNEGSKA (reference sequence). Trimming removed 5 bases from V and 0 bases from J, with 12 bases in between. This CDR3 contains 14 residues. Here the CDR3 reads CSADTGFSTDTQYF. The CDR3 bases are TGCAGTGCTGATACAGGTTTTAGCACAGATACGCAGTATTTT.

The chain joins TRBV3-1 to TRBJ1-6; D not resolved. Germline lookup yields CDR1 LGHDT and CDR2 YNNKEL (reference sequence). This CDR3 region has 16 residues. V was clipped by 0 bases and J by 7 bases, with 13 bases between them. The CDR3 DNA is TGTGCCAGCAGCCAAGATCTTGGGGAGGTCAATTCACCCCTCCACTTT. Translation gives CASSQDLGEVNSPLHF.

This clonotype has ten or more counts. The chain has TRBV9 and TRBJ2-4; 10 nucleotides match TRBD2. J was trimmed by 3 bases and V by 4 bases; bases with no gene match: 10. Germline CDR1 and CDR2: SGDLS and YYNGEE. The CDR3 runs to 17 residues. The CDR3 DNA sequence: TGTGCCAGCAGCCCCCAACGTAGCGGGGGGAGCAAAAACATTCAGTACTTC. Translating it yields CASSPQRSGGSKNIQYF.

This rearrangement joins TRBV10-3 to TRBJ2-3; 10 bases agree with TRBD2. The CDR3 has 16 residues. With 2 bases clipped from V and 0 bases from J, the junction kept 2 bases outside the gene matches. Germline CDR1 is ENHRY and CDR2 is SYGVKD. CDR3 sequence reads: CAISEPGLASTDTQYF. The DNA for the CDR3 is TGTGCCATCAGTGAGCCGGGACTAGCGAGCACAGATACGCAGTATTTT.

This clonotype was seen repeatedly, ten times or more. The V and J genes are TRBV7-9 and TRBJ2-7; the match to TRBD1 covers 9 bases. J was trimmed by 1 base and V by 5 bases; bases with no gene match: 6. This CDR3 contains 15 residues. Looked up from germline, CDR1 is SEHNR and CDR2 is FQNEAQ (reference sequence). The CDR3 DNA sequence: TGTGCCAGCAGCCCCAAGGACAGGGGATCCTACGAGCAGTACTTC. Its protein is CASSPKDRGSYEQYF.

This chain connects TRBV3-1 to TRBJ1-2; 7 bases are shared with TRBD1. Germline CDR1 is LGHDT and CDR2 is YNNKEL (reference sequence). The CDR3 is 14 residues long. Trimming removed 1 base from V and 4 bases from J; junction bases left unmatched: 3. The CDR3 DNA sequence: TGTGCCAGCAGCCAAGCAGGGGGTCTCTATGGCTACACCTTC. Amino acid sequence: CASSQAGGLYGYTF.

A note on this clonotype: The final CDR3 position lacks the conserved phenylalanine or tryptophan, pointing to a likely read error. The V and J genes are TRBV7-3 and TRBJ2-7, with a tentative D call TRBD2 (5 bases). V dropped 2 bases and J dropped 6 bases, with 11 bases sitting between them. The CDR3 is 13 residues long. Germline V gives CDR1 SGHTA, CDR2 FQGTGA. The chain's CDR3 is CASSLLRGLEQYC. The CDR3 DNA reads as TGTGCCAGCAGCTTACTTCGCGGGCTCGAGCAGTACTGC.

The DNA of the CDR3 is TGTGCCAGCAGTTACTTAGGGGTAGCGGGGCAGAAGGAGTTCTTC. Translating it yields CASSYLGVAGQKEFF. The chain employs TRBV6-2 or TRBV6-3 and TRBJ2-1; 8 nucleotides line up with TRBD2. CDR1 MNHEY and CDR2 SVGEGT come from the germline V gene. V shed 1 base and J 14 bases; nucleotides not matched to a gene: 13. The CDR3 sequence is 15 residues long.

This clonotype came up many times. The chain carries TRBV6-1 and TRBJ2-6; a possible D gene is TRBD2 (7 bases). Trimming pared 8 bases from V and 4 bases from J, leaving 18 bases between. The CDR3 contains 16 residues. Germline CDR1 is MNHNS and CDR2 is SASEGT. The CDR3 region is CASPHREGTGANVLTF. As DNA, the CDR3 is TGTGCCAGCCCTCACAGGGAGGGGACCGGGGCCAACGTCCTGACTTTC.

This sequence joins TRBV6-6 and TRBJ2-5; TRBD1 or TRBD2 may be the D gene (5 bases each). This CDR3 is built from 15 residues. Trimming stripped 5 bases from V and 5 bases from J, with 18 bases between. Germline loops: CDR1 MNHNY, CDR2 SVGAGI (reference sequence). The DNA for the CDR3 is TGTGCCAGCAGTACGAGATTAGGGACGGGGGAGACCCAGTACTTC. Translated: CASSTRLGTGETQYF.

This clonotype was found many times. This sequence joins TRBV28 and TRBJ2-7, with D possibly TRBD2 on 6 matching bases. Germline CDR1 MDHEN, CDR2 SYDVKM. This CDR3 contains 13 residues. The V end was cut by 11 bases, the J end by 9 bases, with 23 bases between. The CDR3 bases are TGTGCCGAGCAGGGAGGAGGGATGGAAGTGCAGTACTTC. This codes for CAEQGGGMEVQYF.

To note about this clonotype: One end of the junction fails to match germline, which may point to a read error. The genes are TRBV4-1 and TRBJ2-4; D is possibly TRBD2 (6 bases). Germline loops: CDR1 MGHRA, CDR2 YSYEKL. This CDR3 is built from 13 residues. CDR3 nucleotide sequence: TGCGCCAGCAGCCCCCCGGGAGTCGGCGAGCAGCACTTC. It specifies CASSPPGVGEQHF.

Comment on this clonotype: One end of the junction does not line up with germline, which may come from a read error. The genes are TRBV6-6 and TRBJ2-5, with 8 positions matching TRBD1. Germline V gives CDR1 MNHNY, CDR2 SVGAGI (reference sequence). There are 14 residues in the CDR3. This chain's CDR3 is CASSFSGGQGTQYF. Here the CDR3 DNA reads TGTGCCAGCAGTTTCTCAGGGGGCCAAGGGACCCAGTACTTC.

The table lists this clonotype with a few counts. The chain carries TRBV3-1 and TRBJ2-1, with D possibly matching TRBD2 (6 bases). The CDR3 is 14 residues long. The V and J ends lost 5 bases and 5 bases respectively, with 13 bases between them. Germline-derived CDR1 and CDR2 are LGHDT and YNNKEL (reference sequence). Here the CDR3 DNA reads TGTGCCAGCAGCTATGCCGGGAGAAACAATGAGCAGTTCTTC. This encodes CASSYAGRNNEQFF.

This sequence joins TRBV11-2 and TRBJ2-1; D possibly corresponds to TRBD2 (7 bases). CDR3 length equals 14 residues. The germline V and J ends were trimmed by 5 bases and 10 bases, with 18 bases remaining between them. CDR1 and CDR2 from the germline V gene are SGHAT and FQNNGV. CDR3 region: CASSTTRGGYEQFF. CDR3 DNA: TGTGCCAGCAGCACTACAAGGGGGGGTTACGAGCAGTTCTTC.

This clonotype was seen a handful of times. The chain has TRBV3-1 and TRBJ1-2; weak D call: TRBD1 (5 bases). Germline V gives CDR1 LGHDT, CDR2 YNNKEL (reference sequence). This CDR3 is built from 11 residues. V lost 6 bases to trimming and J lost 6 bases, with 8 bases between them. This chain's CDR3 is CASRLRDGYTF. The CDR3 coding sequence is TGTGCCAGCAGACTCAGGGATGGCTACACCTTC.

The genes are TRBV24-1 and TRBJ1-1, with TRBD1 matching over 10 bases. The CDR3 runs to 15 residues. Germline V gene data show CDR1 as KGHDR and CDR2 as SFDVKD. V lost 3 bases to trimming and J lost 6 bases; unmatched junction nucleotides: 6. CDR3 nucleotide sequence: TGTGCCACCAGTGATGCCGGGACAGGGGTTCCTGAAGCTTTCTTT. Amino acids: CATSDAGTGVPEAFF.

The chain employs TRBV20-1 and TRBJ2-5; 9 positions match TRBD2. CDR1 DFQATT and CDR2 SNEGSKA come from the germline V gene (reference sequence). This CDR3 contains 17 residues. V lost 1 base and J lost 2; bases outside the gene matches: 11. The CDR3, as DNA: TGCAGTGCTAGAGTCTTGGCGGCTAGCGGGGAACAAGAGACCCAGTACTTC. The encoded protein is CSARVLAASGEQETQYF.

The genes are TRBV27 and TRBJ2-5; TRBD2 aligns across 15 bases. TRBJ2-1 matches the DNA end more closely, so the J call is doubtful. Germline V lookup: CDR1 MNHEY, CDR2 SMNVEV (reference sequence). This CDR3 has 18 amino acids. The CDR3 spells CASRPGTSGGTYQETQFF. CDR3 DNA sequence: TGTGCCAGCAGGCCGGGGACTAGCGGGGGGACTTACCAAGAGACCCAGTTCTTC.

The CDR3 coding sequence is TGTGCCAGCAGTTACTCGGGAGCGCAACAGCGCGCTTCTGGCTACACCTTC. It codes for CASSYSGAQQRASGYTF. V and J are TRBV7-9 and TRBJ1-2; D not resolved. Germline V lookup: CDR1 SEHNR, CDR2 FQNEAQ (reference sequence). V lost 6 bases and J lost 7, with 27 bases in between. The CDR3 sequence is 17 residues long.

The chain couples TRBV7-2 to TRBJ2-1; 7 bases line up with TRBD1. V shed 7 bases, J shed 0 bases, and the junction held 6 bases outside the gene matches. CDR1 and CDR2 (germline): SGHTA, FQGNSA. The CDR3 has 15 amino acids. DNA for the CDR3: TGTGCCAGCAACATACAGGGGAGCTCCTACAATGAGCAGTTCTTC. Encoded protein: CASNIQGSSYNEQFF.

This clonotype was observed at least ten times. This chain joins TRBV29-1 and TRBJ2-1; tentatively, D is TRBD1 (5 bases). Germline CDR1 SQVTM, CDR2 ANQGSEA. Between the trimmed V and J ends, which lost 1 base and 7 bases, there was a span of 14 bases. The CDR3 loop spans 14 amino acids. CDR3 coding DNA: TGCAGCGTTGAAGTCAGGGTCACTGAGAATGAGCAGTTCTTC. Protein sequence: CSVEVRVTENEQFF.